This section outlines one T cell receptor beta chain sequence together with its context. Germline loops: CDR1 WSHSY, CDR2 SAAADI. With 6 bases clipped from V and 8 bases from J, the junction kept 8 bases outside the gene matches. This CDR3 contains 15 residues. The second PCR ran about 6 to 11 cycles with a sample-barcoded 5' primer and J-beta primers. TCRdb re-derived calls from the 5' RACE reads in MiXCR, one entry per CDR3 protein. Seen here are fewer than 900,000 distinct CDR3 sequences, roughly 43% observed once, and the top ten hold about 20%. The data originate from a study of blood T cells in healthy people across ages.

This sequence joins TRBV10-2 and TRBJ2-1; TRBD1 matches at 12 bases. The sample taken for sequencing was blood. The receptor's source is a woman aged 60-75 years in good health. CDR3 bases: TGCGCCAGCAGGACCGGGACAGGGGGCTTGGATGAGCAGTTCTTC. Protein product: CASRTGTGGLDEQFF.